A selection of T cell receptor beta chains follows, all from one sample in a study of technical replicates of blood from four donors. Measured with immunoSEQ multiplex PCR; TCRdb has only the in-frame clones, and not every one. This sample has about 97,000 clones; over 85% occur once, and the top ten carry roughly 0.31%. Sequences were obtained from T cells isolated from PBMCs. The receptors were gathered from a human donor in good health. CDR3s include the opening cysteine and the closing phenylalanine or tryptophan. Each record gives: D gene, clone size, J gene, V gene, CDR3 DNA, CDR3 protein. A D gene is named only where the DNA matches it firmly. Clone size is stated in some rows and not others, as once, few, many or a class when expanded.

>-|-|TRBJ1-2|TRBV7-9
TGTGCCAGCAGCTCGGGGGGGGCAGAAGTAAACTATGGCTACACCTTC
CASSSGGAEVNYGYTF
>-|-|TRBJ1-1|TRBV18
TGTGCCAGCTCACTCCCAGGGCGGCAAAACACTGAAGCTTTCTTT
CASSLPGRQNTEAFF
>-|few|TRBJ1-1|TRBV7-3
TGTGCCAGCAGCCAAGACAGGAACACTGAAGCTTTCTTT
CASSQDRNTEAFF
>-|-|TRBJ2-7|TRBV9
TGTGCCAGCAGCGTAGCGGGAGAGAACTACGAGCAGTACTTC
CASSVAGENYEQYF
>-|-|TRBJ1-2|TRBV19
TGTGCCAGTAGTCCAGGCAGGGTGATAGGCTACACCTTC
CASSPGRVIGYTF
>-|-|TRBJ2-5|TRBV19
TGTGCCAGTAGTATTCTCGGACAGTTCCAAGAGACCCAGTACTTC
CASSILGQFQETQYF
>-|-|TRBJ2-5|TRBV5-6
TGTGCCAGCACCCTAGCCAGGGGAGAGACCCAGTACTTC
CASTLARGETQYF
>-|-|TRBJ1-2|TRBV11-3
TGTGCCAGCAGCTTAGATCTGAGTTATGGCTACACCTTC
CASSLDLSYGYTF
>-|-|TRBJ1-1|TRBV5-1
TGCGCCAGCAGCACCGAGGGAGGGGGCACTGAAGCTTTCTTT
CASSTEGGGTEAFF
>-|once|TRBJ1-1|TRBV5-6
TGTGCCAGCAGCCCGACCGAGGTCGGGTTGACTTTCTTT
CASSPTEVGLTFF